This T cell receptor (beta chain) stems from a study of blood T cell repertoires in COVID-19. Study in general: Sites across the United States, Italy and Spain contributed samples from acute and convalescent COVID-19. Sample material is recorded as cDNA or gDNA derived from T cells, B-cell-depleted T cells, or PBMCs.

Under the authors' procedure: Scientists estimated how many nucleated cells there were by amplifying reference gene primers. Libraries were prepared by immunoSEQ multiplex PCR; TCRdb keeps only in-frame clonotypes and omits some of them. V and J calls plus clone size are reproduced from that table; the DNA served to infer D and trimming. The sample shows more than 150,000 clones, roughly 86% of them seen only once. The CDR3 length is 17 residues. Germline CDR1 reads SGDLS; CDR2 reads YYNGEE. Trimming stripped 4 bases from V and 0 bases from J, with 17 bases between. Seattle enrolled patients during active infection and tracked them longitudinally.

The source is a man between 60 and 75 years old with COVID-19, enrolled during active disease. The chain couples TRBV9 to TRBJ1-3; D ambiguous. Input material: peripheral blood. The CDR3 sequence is CASSQRAGLSSGNTIYF. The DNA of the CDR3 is TGTGCCAGCAGCCAGCGAGCCGGCCTTAGCTCTGGAAACACCATATATTTT.